This paragraph covers one T cell receptor (beta chain) sequence. Its antigen is unidentified. Authors' processing steps: For papillary thyroid cancer, a distant-metastasis classifier was constructed from CDR3 differences observed across clinicopathological groups. TCRdb re-analyzed the PCR reads through MiXCR. For this entry, the V and J calls and clone size follow TCRdb and not the study's own pipeline. The top ten clones hold approximately 7.5% of a sample with 9,900 or so clones, roughly 9.8% of them seen once. This sample is part of a study of metastatic and nonmetastatic thyroid tumors. Study summary: Where malignant and benign thyroid patients were concerned, repertoires were compared across blood and tumor or nodule tissue.

Patients were all untreated before their thyroid surgery. Broader study findings: In blood and tumor, TCR beta diversity was reportedly significantly higher in malignant thyroid tumors than in benign nodules.

The CDR3 sequence is 13 residues long. Germline CDR1 and CDR2: MDHEN and SYDVKM. Input material: tumor tissue. The clonotype originates from a female donor with papillary thyroid cancer or a benign thyroid nodule (not recorded which). Some clones in this sample may be carry-over from other donors' samples. The genes are TRBV28 and TRBJ2-7, with unresolved D. CDR3 nucleotides: TGCTCCAGCATCCATGGACGGCACTACGAGCAGTACGTC. It encodes CSSIHGRHYEQYV.